In this sample, the clone carrying this T cell receptor (beta chain) turned up a few times. Its target is unknown. The data belong to a study of immune cell composition in non-small cell lung cancer. Study conclusions and caveats: Lung adenocarcinomas had lower top 10 clone scores and clonality than squamous tumours. Squamous carcinomas (approximately 80%) more often had tumour-associated clones >0.5% than adenocarcinomas (roughly 33%).

TCRdb's table, derived via immunoSEQ multiplex PCR, lists solely in-frame clones and lacks some. Here the sample spans around 4,400 clones, around 78% being singletons. This CDR3 has 14 residues. J gave up 6 bases and V 5 bases, and 7 bases lay outside the gene matches. Germline CDR1 is SGHTA and CDR2 is FQGTGA. V is TRBV7-3 and J is TRBJ2-3; 8 bases are shared with TRBD2. Sequenced input: lung tumor tissue. The sequence was collected from a human donor with non-small cell lung cancer. In DNA form, the CDR3 reads TGTGCCAGCAGCCCCTCGGGGGGGCCGGATACGCAGTATTTT. This codes for CASSPSGGPDTQYF.